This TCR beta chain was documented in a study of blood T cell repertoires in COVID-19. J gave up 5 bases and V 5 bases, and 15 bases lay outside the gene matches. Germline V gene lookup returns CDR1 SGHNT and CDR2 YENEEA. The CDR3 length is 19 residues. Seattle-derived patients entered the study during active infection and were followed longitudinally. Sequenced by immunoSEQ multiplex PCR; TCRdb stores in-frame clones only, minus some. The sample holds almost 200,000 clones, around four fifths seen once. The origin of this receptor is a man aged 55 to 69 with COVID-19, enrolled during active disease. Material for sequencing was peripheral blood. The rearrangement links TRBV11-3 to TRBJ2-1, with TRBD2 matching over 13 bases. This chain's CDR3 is CASSPGLAGLHRGNNEQFF. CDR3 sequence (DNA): TGTGCCAGCAGCCCGGGACTAGCGGGACTTCATCGCGGAAACAATGAGCAGTTCTTC. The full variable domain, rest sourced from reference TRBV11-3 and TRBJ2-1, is EAGVVQSPRYKIIEKKQPVAFWCNPISGHNTLYWYLQNLGQGPELLIRYENEEAVDDSQLPKDRFSAERLKGVDSTLKIQPAELGDSAVYLCASSPGLAGLHRGNNEQFFGPGTRLTVL.